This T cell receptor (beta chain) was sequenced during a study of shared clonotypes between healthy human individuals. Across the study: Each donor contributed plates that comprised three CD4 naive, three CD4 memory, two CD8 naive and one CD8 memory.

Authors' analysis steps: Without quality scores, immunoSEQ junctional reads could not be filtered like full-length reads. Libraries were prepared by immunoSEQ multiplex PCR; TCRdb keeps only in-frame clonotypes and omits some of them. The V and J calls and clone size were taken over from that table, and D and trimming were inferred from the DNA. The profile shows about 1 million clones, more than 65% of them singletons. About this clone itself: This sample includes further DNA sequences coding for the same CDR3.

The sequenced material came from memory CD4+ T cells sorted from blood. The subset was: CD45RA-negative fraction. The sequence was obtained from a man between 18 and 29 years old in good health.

The CDR3 here is CASSFGQETQYF. In DNA, the CDR3 is TGCGCCAGCAGCTTCGGACAGGAGACCCAGTACTTC. V gene TRBV5-1 combines with J gene TRBJ2-5; a possible D gene is TRBD1 (6 bases). The V gene's germline CDR1 is SGHRS and CDR2 YFSETQ. This CDR3 region has 12 residues. V dropped 2 bases and J dropped 5 bases, with 7 bases sitting between them.